The rows below give T cell receptor beta chains drawn from one sample of a study of OX40 agonist ivuxolimab in advanced cancers. The method was immunoSEQ multiplex PCR; TCRdb's version includes in-frame clones alone and lacks a portion of them. The table lists 95,000 to 100,000 clones, roughly 83% of them singletons. The sequenced sample was CD4+ or CD8+ T cells sorted from blood, obtained in a trial of the OX40 agonist ivuxolimab. The receptor source for this set is an adult with an advanced solid tumor such as melanoma, head and neck, liver or kidney cancer. The CDR3 runs from the conserved cysteine through the conserved F or W. D genes are given only for firm matches. Size is omitted from some rows. Given values are once, few, many or a class for expanded clones.

D | size | J | V | CDR3 | DNA
. | . | TRBJ1-3 | TRBV5-5 | CASSFGGTGNTIYF | TGTGCCAGCAGCTTTGGGGGGACTGGAAACACCATATATTTT
. | . | TRBJ2-5 | TRBV28 | CASKEGAEETQYF | TGTGCCAGCAAGGAGGGCGCGGAAGAGACCCAGTACTTC
TRBD2 | . | TRBJ2-5 | TRBV7-2 | CASSPRLAGRQETQYF | TGTGCCAGCAGCCCGCGACTAGCGGGAAGGCAGGAGACCCAGTACTTC
. | . | TRBJ1-2 | TRBV5-1 | CASSEEQGHYGYTF | TGCGCCAGCAGCGAAGAGCAGGGACACTATGGCTACACCTTC
TRBD1 | . | TRBJ2-7 | TRBV28 | CAIQDRAPYEQYF | TGTGCCATCCAGGACAGGGCGCCCTACGAGCAGTACTTC
. | . | TRBJ1-5 | TRBV15 | CATSREEYSDQPQHF | TGTGCCACCAGCAGAGAAGAGTATTCGGATCAGCCCCAGCATTTT
TRBD1 | . | TRBJ1-6 | TRBV6-5 | CASSYRQGEPLHF | TGTGCCAGCAGTTACAGGCAGGGGGAACCCCTCCACTTT
. | many | TRBJ1-5 | TRBV27 | CASSSRQSNQPQHF | TGTGCCAGCAGTTCCCGACAGTCCAATCAGCCCCAGCATTTT
. | few | TRBJ2-7 | TRBV4-2 | CASSQGPLYEQYF | TGTGCCAGCAGCCAGGGTCCCCTCTACGAGCAGTACTTC
TRBD1 | . | TRBJ1-4 | TRBV28 | CASNRDRGEKLFF | TGTGCCAGCAACCGGGACAGGGGTGAAAAACTGTTTTTT
TRBD2 | . | TRBJ2-2 | TRBV9 | CASSVVASGTDGELFF | TGTGCCAGCAGCGTAGTTGCTAGCGGGACGGACGGGGAGCTGTTTTTT
. | few | TRBJ1-3 | TRBV6-1 | CASSTTLTAGNTIYF | TGTGCCAGCAGTACTACTCTGACCGCTGGAAACACCATATATTTT
TRBD1 | few | TRBJ2-7 | TRBV28 | CASGQGVHEQYF | TGTGCCAGCGGGCAGGGGGTCCACGAGCAGTACTTC
. | . | TRBJ1-5 | TRBV21-1 | CASMERQGPASNQPQHF | TGTGCCAGCATGGAACGTCAGGGTCCCGCTAGCAATCAGCCCCAGCATTTT
TRBD1 | . | TRBJ1-2 | TRBV5-1 | CASSLLTQGDGYTF | TGCGCCAGCAGCCTGCTTACCCAGGGGGATGGCTACACCTTC
. | . | TRBJ2-5 | TRBV7-7 | CASSTEGWFKPETQYF | TGTGCCAGCAGCACAGAGGGGTGGTTTAAGCCAGAGACCCAGTACTTC
. | . | TRBJ1-2 | TRBV9 | CASTTGLGYGYTF | TGTGCCAGCACCACAGGGTTAGGCTATGGCTACACCTTC
TRBD2 | . | TRBJ2-5 | TRBV10-3 | CASTSGLDVETQYF | TGTGCCTCGACGTCAGGACTAGATGTAGAGACCCAGTACTTC
. | . | TRBJ1-3 | TRBV7-9 | CASSSREAESGNTIYF | TGTGCCAGCAGCTCCCGAGAGGCTGAATCTGGAAACACCATATATTTT
TRBD1 | . | TRBJ2-5 | TRBV25-1 | CASSPKGTEETQYF | TGTGCCAGCAGTCCAAAGGGGACAGAAGAGACCCAGTACTTC
TRBD2 | . | TRBJ2-1 | TRBV7-2 | CASSIRRLAGYNEQFF | TGTGCCAGCAGCATCCGTCGACTAGCGGGGTACAATGAGCAGTTCTTC
. | few | TRBJ1-2 | TRBV9 | CASSTEGYYGYTF | TGTGCCAGCAGCACCGAAGGGTACTATGGCTACACCTTC
TRBD1 | few | TRBJ2-5 | TRBV28 | CASSSSGTEETQYF | TGTGCCAGCAGTTCATCCGGGACAGAAGAGACCCAGTACTTC
. | . | TRBJ2-3 | TRBV7-2 | CASSFDPHTDTQYF | TGTGCCAGCAGCTTCGACCCCCACACAGATACGCAGTATTTT
. | . | TRBJ2-7 | TRBV18 | CASSPSSAASYEQYF | TGTGCCAGCTCACCATCGTCAGCCGCGTCCTACGAGCAGTACTTC
. | . | TRBJ1-1 | TRBV6-9 | CASSLKPGQTEAFF | TGTGCCAGCAGTTTAAAGCCTGGTCAGACTGAAGCTTTCTTT
. | . | TRBJ2-2 | TRBV30 | CAWSVPPSQGGITGELFF | TGTGCCTGGAGTGTACCCCCCTCACAGGGGGGGATCACCGGGGAGCTGTTTTTT
. | . | TRBJ1-2 | TRBV30 | CAWSVLFRTDGYTF | TGTGCCTGGAGTGTACTTTTCCGAACCGATGGCTACACCTTC